This TCR beta chain emerged from a study of T and B cells in COVID-19 patients. The overall study: Blood was sampled from COVID-19 patients who were either actively infected or recovered. Study-wide points: At recovery TRB diversity and richness exceeded healthy donors, after highly clonal active COVID-19 repertoires. Sorted SARS-CoV-2-responsive or tetramer+ T cells and CD4+, regulatory and CD8+ subsets were not yet sequenced. Exclusive to the recovered cohort were a few thousand TCR clusters, over 25 of them with low generation probability.

Germline CDR1 reads SGHTA; CDR2 reads FQGNSA. The CDR3 contains 15 residues. On this clonotype itself: Its antigen is unknown. One junction end disagrees with the germline gene, perhaps due to a read error.

BIOMED2 TRB-A/B primer pools were used in multiplex TRB PCR. TCRdb ran MiXCR on the multiplex PCR reads and lists one entry per CDR3 protein. The sample contains approximately 18,000 distinct CDR3 sequences, 28% of which appear only once. Blood genomic DNA input for TRB amplification was roughly 250-550 ng. Input material: blood. V gene TRBV7-2 combines with J gene TRBJ1-6; TRBD1 aligns across 9 bases. This clonotype originated in a human donor who had recovered from COVID-19. As DNA, the CDR3 is TGTGCCAGCGGCTTAAGTACAGGGGGCTGGTCACCCCTCCACTTT. It encodes CASGLSTGGWSPLHF.